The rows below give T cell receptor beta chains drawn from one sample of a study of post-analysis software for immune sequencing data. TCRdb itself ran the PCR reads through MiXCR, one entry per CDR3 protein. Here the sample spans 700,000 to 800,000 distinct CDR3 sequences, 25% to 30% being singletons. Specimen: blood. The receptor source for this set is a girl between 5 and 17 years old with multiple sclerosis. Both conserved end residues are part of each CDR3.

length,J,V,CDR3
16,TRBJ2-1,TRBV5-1,CTSSRSGGRSYNEQFF
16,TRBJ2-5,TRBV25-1,CASSGVGTAVKETPYF
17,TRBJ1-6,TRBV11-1,CASSPRGRSGFNSPLHF
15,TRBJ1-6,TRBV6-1,CASTGTGVYNSPLHF
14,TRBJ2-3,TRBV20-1,CSARTSAGTDTQYF
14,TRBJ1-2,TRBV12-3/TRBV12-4,CASRVGPNNYGYTF
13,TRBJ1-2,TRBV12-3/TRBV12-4,CASSLGSGYGYTF
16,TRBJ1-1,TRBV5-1,CASSLAPGRGTTEAFF
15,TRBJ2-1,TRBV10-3,CAISTSGEGNNEQFF
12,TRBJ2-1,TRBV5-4,CASSAVYNEQFF
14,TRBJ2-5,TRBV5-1,CASSRSAGQETQYF
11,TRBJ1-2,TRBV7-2,CASSPTWGYTF
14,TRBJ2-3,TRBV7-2,CASSPTGGRDTQYF
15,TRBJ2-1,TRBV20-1,CSARDGMRLYNEQFF
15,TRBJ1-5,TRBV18,CASSPEGHSNQPQHF
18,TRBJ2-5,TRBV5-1,CASSFVPRGGTYYNEQYF
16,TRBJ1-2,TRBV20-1,CSATRLERWDDGGYTF
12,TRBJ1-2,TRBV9,CTSSGTGDGYTF
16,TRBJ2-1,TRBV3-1,CASSQKVGLANNEQFF
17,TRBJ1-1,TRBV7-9,CASSLDLGLGMGTEAFF
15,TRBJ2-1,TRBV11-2,CASSLAYGTHNEQFF
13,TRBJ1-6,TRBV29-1,CSVLGQGDSPLHF
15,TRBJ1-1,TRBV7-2,CASSLGSGSNTEAFF
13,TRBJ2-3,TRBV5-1,CASSLAAADTQYF
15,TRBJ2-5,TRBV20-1,CSAREPRTGQETQYF
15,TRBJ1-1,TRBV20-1,CSAITSGEMNTEAFF
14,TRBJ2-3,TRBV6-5,CASRLQGGRDTQYF
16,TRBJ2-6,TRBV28,CASTYQSDSGANVLTF
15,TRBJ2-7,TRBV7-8,CASSLLGTSFVEQYF
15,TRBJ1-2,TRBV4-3,CASSQGWDSGYGYTF
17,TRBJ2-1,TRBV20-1,CSAISSLPGRDYNEQFF
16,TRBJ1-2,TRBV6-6,CASSRTGTRLDYGYTF
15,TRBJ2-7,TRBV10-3,CAISEGEQFFYEQYF
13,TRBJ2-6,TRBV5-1,CASREMGANVLTF
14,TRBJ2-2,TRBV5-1,CASSLARNTGELFF
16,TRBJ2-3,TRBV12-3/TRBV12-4,CASSSHSGGGQDAQYF
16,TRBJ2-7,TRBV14,CASSPLRGRGSYEQYF
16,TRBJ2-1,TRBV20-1,CSARARDRRSHNEQFF
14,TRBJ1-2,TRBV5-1,CASSPDRPLQGYTF
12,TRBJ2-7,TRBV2,CASRTGGYEQYF
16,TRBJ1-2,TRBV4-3,CASSQITTGGNYGYTF
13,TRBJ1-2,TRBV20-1,CSARGPVADGYTF
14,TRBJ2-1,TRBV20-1,CSARGAYTRNEQFF
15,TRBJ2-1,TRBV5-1,CASSSLDSSYNEQFF
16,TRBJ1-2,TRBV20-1,CSARDLAEAPNYGYTF
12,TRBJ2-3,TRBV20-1,CSAQRAGDTQYF
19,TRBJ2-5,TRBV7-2,CASSLKLGRAGRVQETQYF
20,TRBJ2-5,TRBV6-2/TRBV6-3,CASSYPQERGVYFAQETQYF
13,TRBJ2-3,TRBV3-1,CASSQAGGDTQYF
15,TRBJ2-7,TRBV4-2,CASSQGTSSFYEQYF
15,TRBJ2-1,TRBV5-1,CASSFGGWSYNEQFF
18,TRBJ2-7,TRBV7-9,CASSPRTGGPPSSYEQYF
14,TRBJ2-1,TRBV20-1,CSAPVRLPYNEQFF
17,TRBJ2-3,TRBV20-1,CSARDYLVALSTDTQYF